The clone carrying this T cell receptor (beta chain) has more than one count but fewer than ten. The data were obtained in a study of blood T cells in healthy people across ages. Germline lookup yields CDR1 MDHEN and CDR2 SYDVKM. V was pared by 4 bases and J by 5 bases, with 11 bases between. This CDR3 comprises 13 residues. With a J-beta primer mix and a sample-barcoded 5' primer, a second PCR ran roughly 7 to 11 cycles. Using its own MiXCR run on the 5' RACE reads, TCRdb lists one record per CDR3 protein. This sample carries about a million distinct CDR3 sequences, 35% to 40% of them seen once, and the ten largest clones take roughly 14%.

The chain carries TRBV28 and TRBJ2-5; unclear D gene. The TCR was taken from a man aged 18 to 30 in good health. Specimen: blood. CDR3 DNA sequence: TGTGCCAGCAGTTCTCCGGCATTGGAGACCCAGTACTTC. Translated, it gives CASSSPALETQYF.